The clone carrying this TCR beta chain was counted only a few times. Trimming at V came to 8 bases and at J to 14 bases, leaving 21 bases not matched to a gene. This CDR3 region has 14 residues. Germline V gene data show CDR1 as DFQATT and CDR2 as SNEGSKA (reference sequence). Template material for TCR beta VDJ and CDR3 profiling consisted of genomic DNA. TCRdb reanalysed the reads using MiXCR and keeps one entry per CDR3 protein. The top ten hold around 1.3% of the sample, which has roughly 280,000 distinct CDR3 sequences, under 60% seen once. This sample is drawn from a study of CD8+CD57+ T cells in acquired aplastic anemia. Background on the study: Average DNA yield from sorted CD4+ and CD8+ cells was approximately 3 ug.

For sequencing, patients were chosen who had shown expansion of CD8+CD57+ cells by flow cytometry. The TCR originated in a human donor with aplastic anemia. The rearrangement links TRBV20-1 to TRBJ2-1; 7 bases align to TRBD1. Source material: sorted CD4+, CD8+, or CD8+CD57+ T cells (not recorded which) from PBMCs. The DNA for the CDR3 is TGCAGTTCGACGACAGGGCCTCCTTTATCCCCCGAGTTCTTC. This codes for CSSTTGPPLSPEFF.